This TCR beta chain was recorded in a study of chemoradiotherapy in HPV16-positive cancers. Study-level points and caveats: Non-HPV-specific T cells did not expand in tumors during treatment, whereas candidate HPV-specific clones and E7-related motifs did. HPV-responsive T-cell expansion during chemoradiotherapy was linked to improved recurrence-free survival in HPV16-positive patients. Only a couple of HPV16-positive patients supplied the functional HPV-specificity definition.

CDR3 size: 14 residues. CDR1 and CDR2 from the germline V gene are MNHEY and SMNVEV (reference sequence). The V gene lost 5 bases and the J gene lost 4 bases, with 14 bases spanning the gap. The table came from immunoSEQ multiplex PCR; TCRdb's copy has only in-frame clones and leaves some out. This repertoire shows roughly 34,000 clones, 70% to 90% found once; its top ten account for around 2.3%. Comment on this clone: Its antigen remains unknown.

Sequencing used blood, obtained from a patient who underwent chemoradiotherapy. This clonotype was sampled from a human donor with HPV-associated anogenital cancer. V gene TRBV27 combines with J gene TRBJ1-1, with D perhaps TRBD1 (5 bases). CDR3 region: CASSPGGRVTEAFF. The DNA for the CDR3 is TGTGCCAGCAGTCCGGGGGGAAGGGTCACTGAAGCTTTCTTT.